This T cell receptor beta chain stems from a study of cytomegalovirus exposure and HLA in healthy donors. PCR used 60 Vbeta primers and 13 Jbeta primers. TCRdb's table, derived via immunoSEQ multiplex PCR, lists solely in-frame clones and lacks some. The table records about 190,000 clones, around four fifths of them present only once. This CDR3 contains 15 residues. Germline assignment: CDR1 SGDLS and CDR2 YYNGEE. V shed 1 base and J 2 bases; nucleotides not matched to a gene: 3. This sequence originates from a man aged 35-49 years in good health and CMV-seropositive. V usage is TRBV9 and J usage is TRBJ2-1; 7 positions match TRBD2. Sequencing used PBMCs. CDR3 in DNA: TGTGCCAGCAGCGTAACCGGGACTACCTACAATGAGCAGTTCTTC. This gives the protein CASSVTGTTYNEQFF.